A selection of T cell receptor beta chains follows, all from one sample in a study of T-cell reconstitution after alpha-beta-depleted transplantation in children. One entry per CDR3 protein results from TCRdb running MiXCR on the PCR reads. This table has roughly 340,000 distinct CDR3 sequences, around 15% appearing once. Material: PBMCs, mostly from graft donor cells, obtained 360 days after TCRalphabeta/CD19-depleted stem cell transplant. The receptors derive from a male patient aged 2-9 years who had a stem cell transplant for acute lymphoblastic leukemia, so the T cells may come from the graft donor. Both conserved end residues are part of each CDR3. Fields, in order: V gene, J gene, D gene, CDR3 length, clone size, CDR3 DNA, CDR3 protein. A D gene is named only where the DNA matches it firmly. Not all rows give a size; the values are once, few, many and, for expanded clones, a class.

v_gene: TRBV28; j_gene: TRBJ1-4; d_gene: NA; len: 19; abundance: few; CDR3nt: TGTGCCAGCAGTTCGATCTTGGACCCGAGCATGTCAACTAATGAAAAACTGTTTTTT; CDR3aa: CASSSILDPSMSTNEKLFF
v_gene: TRBV28; j_gene: TRBJ2-2; d_gene: NA; len: 12; abundance: NA; CDR3nt: TGTGCCAGCAGTCAATCCGCCGGGGAGCTGTTTTTT; CDR3aa: CASSQSAGELFF
v_gene: TRBV20-1; j_gene: TRBJ2-1; d_gene: NA; len: 17; abundance: once; CDR3nt: TGCAGTGCTAGTGGGATAGGGGGGGGAGGCTCCTACAATGAGCAGTTCTTC; CDR3aa: CSASGIGGGGSYNEQFF
v_gene: TRBV7-2; j_gene: TRBJ2-5; d_gene: TRBD1; len: 15; abundance: many; CDR3nt: TGTGCCAGCAGCTTAGCGGGGACAGGTCAAGAGACCCAGTACTTC; CDR3aa: CASSLAGTGQETQYF
v_gene: TRBV4-3; j_gene: TRBJ2-5; d_gene: TRBD1; len: 19; abundance: few; CDR3nt: TGCGCCAGCAGCCCGACACTCGCCTCCGGGACAGGGGTTCAGGAGACCCAGTACTTC; CDR3aa: CASSPTLASGTGVQETQYF
v_gene: TRBV5-6; j_gene: TRBJ2-7; d_gene: TRBD2; len: 14; abundance: few; CDR3nt: TGTGCCAGCAGCTCGTCTAGCGGGACTTACGAGCAGTACTTC; CDR3aa: CASSSSSGTYEQYF
v_gene: TRBV7-2; j_gene: TRBJ2-1; d_gene: NA; len: 13; abundance: few; CDR3nt: TGTGCCAGCAAGGGGGGGAGGGCCGGTGAGCAGTTCTTC; CDR3aa: CASKGGRAGEQFF
v_gene: TRBV5-1; j_gene: TRBJ1-4; d_gene: NA; len: 14; abundance: many; CDR3nt: TGCGCCAGCAGCTCAGGACAGCTAAATGAAAAACTGTTTTTT; CDR3aa: CASSSGQLNEKLFF
v_gene: TRBV24-1; j_gene: TRBJ2-2; d_gene: TRBD2; len: 17; abundance: NA; CDR3nt: TGTGCCACCAGTGATTTTATAAGCGGGAGTCGGACCGGGGAGCTGTTTTTT; CDR3aa: CATSDFISGSRTGELFF
v_gene: TRBV5-1; j_gene: TRBJ2-7; d_gene: TRBD2; len: 16; abundance: NA; CDR3nt: TGCGCCAGCAGCTTGGCGACTAGCGGGCCCTCCTACGAGCAGTACTTC; CDR3aa: CASSLATSGPSYEQYF
v_gene: TRBV6-5; j_gene: TRBJ1-2; d_gene: NA; len: 12; abundance: few; CDR3nt: TGTGCCAGCAGATTTGGGCAGTATGGCTACACCTTC; CDR3aa: CASRFGQYGYTF
v_gene: TRBV5-1; j_gene: TRBJ2-1; d_gene: NA; len: 13; abundance: NA; CDR3nt: TGCGCCAGCAGCGGACAGAGGAACAATGAGCAGTTCTTC; CDR3aa: CASSGQRNNEQFF